Below, one T cell receptor beta chain is given with its context. The sample belongs to a study of blood T cell repertoires in COVID-19. Study-wide context: PBMCs, B-cell-depleted T cells, or T cells provided the cDNA or gDNA that made up the material.

Cohorts were assigned according to the clinical history that participants reported. Donors in Cohort 3 counted as recovered after two negative PCRs, clearance, or symptom resolution. Clones were read by immunoSEQ multiplex PCR, and TCRdb kept only the in-frame ones, dropping some. Of around 310,000 clones detected, about nine tenths appear once; the ten largest clones hold about 8.4%. The clonotype comes from a woman aged 25 to 39 who had recovered from COVID-19. Sequenced sample: PBMCs or T cells enriched from blood (not recorded which).

This CDR3 reads CASSQESQINQPQHF. The CDR3 DNA reads TGCGCCAGCAGCCAAGAGTCACAAATTAATCAGCCCCAGCATTTT. The chain carries TRBV4-1 and TRBJ1-5, with D unclear. V gave up 0 bases and J gave up 4 bases, with 10 bases separating them. The CDR3 is made up of 15 amino acids. Germline V gene lookup returns CDR1 MGHRA and CDR2 YSYEKL.